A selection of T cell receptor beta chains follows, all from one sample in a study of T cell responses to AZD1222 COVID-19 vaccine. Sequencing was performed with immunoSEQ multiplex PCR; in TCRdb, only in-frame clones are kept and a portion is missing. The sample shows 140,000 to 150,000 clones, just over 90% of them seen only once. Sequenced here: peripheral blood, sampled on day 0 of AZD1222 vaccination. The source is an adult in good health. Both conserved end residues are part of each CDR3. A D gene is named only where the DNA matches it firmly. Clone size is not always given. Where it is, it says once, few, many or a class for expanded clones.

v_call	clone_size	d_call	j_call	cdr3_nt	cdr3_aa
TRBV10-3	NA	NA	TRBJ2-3	TGTGCCATCCGCCCGGACGGAGATACGCAGTATTTT	CAIRPDGDTQYF
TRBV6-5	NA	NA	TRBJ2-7	TGTGCCAGCAGGTCATCTAGCTACGAGCAGTACTTC	CASRSSSYEQYF
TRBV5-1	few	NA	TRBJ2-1	TGCGCCAGCAGCTTTCGCCAGCCGCTTAGCAATGAGCAGTTCTTC	CASSFRQPLSNEQFF
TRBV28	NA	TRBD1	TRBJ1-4	TGTGCCAGCAGTCGCCGCCACAGGGGGCGCGATGAAAAACTGTTTTTT	CASSRRHRGRDEKLFF
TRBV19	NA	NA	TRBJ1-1	TGTGCCAGTAGTATAGAAGTATCAGCAGTTCGAGCTTTCTTT	CASSIEVSAVRAFF
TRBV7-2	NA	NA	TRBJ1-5	TGTGCCAGCAGCTTGGGGGTTGGTCAGCCCCAGCATTTT	CASSLGVGQPQHF
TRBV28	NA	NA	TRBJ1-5	TGTGCCAGCAGGCCCGCAGGGAACTTGGGCAATCAGCCCCAGCATTTT	CASRPAGNLGNQPQHF
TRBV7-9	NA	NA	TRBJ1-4	TGTGCCAGCGGGATAGGGGCTCGGGGGGAAAAACTGTTTTTT	CASGIGARGEKLFF
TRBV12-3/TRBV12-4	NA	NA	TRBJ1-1	NA	CASILEAEAFF
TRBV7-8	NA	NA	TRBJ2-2	TGTGCCAGCAGCCCCGACAGCGGAGCCGGGGAGCTGTTTTTT	CASSPDSGAGELFF
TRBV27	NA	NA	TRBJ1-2	TGTGCCAGCAGTTCGTTGGGTCGTGGGGTGGGCTATGGCTACACCTTC	CASSSLGRGVGYGYTF
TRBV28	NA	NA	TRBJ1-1	TGTGCCAGCAGTGGGGGTCGGGCTTTCTTT	CASSGGRAFF
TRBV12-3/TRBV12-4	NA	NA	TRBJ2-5	TGTGCCAGCAGCCTCTCCGGAGAGACCCAGTACTTC	CASSLSGETQYF
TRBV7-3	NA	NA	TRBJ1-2	TGTGCCAGCAGCTTACTGAGGGGCGAGAGTGGCTACACCTTC	CASSLLRGESGYTF
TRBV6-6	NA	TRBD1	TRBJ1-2	TGTGCCAGCAGCCCGGACAGGGGTGTCTATGGCTACACCTTC	CASSPDRGVYGYTF
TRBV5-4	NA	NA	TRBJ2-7	TGTGCCAGCAGCTCGGACAGCGAGCAGTACTTC	CASSSDSEQYF
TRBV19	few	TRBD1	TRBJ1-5	TGTGCCACCGAGGACAGGGGAGGGCAGCCCCAGCATTTT	CATEDRGGQPQHF
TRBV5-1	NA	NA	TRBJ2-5	TGCGCCAGCAGCTTGATCGTGGACCAAGAGACCCAGTACTTC	CASSLIVDQETQYF
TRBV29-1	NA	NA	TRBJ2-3	TGCAGCGCCCAAGGACGGGGAACAGATACGCAGTATTTT	CSAQGRGTDTQYF
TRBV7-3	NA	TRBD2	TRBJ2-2	TGTGCCAGCAGATCCGGACTAGCGGGGGCCAACACCGGGGAGCTGTTTTTT	CASRSGLAGANTGELFF
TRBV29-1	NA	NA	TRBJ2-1	TGCAGCGTTGAGAATTACAATGAGCAGTTCTTC	CSVENYNEQFF
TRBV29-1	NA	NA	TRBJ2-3	TGCAGCGTTGAGGGGACACCGACTAGCACAGATACGCAGTATTTT	CSVEGTPTSTDTQYF
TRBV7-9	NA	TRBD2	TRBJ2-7	TGTGCCAGCAGCTCTGCGGGAGCGGGCTGGCCCTACGAGCAGTACTTC	CASSSAGAGWPYEQYF
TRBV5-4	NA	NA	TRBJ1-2	TGTGCCAGCAGCTTGGGGGGCTATGGCTACACCTTC	CASSLGGYGYTF
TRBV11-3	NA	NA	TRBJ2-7	TGTGCCAGCAGCTTCCCTCAACTCTGGGGTTACGAGCAGTACTTC	CASSFPQLWGYEQYF
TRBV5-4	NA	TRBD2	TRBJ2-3	TGTGCCAGCAGTGTTAGCGGGGGGGGCACAGATACGCAGTATTTT	CASSVSGGGTDTQYF
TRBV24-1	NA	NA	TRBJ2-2	TGTGCCACCAGTGATTCACGGTACACCGGGGAGCTGTTTTTT	CATSDSRYTGELFF
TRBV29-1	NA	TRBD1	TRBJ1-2	TGCAGCGTAGGAAGGGACAGGGAGAGTGGCTACACCTTC	CSVGRDRESGYTF
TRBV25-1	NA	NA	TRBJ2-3	TGTGCCAGCAGTGATCCCCCCTCCTATAATACGCAGTATTTT	CASSDPPSYNTQYF
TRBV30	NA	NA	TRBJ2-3	TGTGCCTGGAGTGTAAAGGCTCCAGATACGCAGTATTTT	CAWSVKAPDTQYF
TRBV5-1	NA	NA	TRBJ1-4	TGCGCCAGCAGCTTGGAGGGCAGGATTAATGAAAAACTGTTTTTT	CASSLEGRINEKLFF
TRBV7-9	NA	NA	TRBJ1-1	TGTGCCAGCAGCTCCACCCCCCTGAACACTGAAGCTTTCTTT	CASSSTPLNTEAFF
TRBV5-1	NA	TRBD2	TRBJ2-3	TGCGCCAGCAGCTTGAGGTCTAGCGGGGGGCCAAAACGAGGGGATACGCAGTATTTT	CASSLRSSGGPKRGDTQYF
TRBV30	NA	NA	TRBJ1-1	TGTGCCTGGAGACTGGGGGACACTGAAGCTTTCTTT	CAWRLGDTEAFF
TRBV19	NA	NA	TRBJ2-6	TGTGCCAGTAGTATAATAGACTCTGGGGCCAACGTCCTGACTTTC	CASSIIDSGANVLTF
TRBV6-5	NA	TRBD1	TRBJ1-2	TGTGCCAGCAGTTCCGGGACAGGGGGCGGCTACACCTTC	CASSSGTGGGYTF
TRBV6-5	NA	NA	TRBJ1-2	TGTGCCAGCAGTTATATGAGAGAGGGGTATGGCTACACCTTC	CASSYMREGYGYTF
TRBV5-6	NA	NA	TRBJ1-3	TGTGCCAGCAGCTCGGACAGAGGAAACACCATATATTTT	CASSSDRGNTIYF
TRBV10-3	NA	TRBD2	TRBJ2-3	TGTGCCATCAGTGAGTCGCCGGGACTAGCGGGGGGGCGTTCAGATACGCAGTATTTT	CAISESPGLAGGRSDTQYF
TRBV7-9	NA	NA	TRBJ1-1	TGTGCCAGCAGCCGCCCGAACACTGAAGCTTTCTTT	CASSRPNTEAFF
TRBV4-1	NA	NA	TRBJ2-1	TGCGCCAGCAGCTTGGGGGCGGCCAATGAGCAGTTCTTC	CASSLGAANEQFF
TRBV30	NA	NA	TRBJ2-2	TGTGCCTGGAGTAAGGGGTCAGACGGGGAGCTGTTTTTT	CAWSKGSDGELFF
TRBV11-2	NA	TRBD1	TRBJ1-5	TGTGCCAGCAGCCCCCGGGCGGGACAGGCGAATCAGCCCCAGCATTTT	CASSPRAGQANQPQHF
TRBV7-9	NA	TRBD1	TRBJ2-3	TGTGCCAGCAGCATATCACAGGGGGCCGTTAGCACAGATACGCAGTATTTT	CASSISQGAVSTDTQYF